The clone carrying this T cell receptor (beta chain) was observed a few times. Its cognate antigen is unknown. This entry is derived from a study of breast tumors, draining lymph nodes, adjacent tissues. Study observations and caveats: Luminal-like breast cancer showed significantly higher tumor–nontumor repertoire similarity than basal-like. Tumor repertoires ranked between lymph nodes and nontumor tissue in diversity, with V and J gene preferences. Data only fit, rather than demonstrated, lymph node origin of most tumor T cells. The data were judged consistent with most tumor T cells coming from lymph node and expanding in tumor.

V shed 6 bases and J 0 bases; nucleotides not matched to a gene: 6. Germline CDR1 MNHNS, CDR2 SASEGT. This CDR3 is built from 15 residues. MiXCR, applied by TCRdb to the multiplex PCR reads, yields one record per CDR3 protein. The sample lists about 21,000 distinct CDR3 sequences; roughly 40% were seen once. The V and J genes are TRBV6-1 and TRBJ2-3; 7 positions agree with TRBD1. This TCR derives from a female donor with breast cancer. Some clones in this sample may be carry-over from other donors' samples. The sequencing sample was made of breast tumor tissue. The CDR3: CASSDRDGSTDTQYF. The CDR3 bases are TGTGCCAGCAGCGACAGGGATGGGAGCACAGATACGCAGTATTTT.